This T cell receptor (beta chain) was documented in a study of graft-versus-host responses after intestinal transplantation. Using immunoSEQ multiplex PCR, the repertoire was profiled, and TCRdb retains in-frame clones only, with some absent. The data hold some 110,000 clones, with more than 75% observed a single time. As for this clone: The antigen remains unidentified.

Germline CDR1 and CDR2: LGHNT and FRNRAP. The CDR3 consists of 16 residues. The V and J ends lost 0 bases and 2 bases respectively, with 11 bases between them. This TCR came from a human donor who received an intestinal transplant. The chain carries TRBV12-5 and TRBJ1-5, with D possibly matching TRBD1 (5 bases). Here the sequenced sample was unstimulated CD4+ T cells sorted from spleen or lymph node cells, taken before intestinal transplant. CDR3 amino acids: CASGLVAGLGNQPQHF. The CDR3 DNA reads TGTGCTAGTGGTTTGGTAGCAGGGTTGGGCAATCAGCCCCAGCATTTT.